This TCR beta chain stems from a study of cytomegalovirus exposure and HLA in healthy donors. Germline V gene data show CDR1 as SGHNT and CDR2 as YENEEA. V dropped 4 bases and J dropped 7; count of bases not matched to a gene: 13. This CDR3 is 16 amino acids long. 13 Jbeta primers and 60 Vbeta primers were used for the PCR. Sequenced by immunoSEQ multiplex PCR; TCRdb stores in-frame clones only, minus some. The data contain 160,000 or so clones, more than 65% of them seen just once; the ten biggest clones take up about 6.8%. This receptor was obtained from a man aged 45-65 years in good health and CMV-seropositive. This chain uses TRBV11-3 with TRBJ2-3; the match to TRBD2 covers 8 bases. The specimen sequenced was PBMCs. In DNA, the CDR3 is TGTGCCAGCAGCTCCCCTCGGGAGGGGGGGCGAAATACGCAGTATTTT. Translated, it gives CASSSPREGGRNTQYF.